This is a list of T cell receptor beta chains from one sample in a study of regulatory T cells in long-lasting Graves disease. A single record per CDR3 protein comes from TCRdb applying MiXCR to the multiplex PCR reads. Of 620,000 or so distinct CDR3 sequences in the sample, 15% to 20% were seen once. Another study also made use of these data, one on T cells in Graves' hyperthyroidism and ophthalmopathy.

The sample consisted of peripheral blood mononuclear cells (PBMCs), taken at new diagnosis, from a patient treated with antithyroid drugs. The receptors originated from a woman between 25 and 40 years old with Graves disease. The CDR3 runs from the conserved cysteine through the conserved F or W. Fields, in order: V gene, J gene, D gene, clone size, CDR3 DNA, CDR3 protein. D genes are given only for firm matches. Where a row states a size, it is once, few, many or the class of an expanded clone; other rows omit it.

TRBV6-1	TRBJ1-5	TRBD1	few	TGTGCCAGCAGTCCAACGACAGGGATGGGCAATCAGCCCCAGCATTTT	CASSPTTGMGNQPQHF
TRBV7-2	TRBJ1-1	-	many	TGTGCCAGCAGCTTTAAAGGGGCGAACACTGAAGCTTTCTTT	CASSFKGANTEAFF
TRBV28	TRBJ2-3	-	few	TGTGCCAGCACCAGGGAGGCCCTAGATACGCAGTATTTT	CASTREALDTQYF
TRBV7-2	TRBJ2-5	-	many	TGTGCCAGCAGCCAGGGGTCCAGTTACCAAGAGACCCAGTACTTC	CASSQGSSYQETQYF
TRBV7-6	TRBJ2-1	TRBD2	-	TGTGCCAGCAGCGCTCCGACTAGCGGAACCCACAATGAGCAGTTCTTC	CASSAPTSGTHNEQFF
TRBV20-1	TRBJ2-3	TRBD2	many	TGCAGTGCTCATAAGCGGGAGGGATTCACAGATACGCAGTATTTT	CSAHKREGFTDTQYF
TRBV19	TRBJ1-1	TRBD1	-	TGTGCCAGTAGTGCTGACAGGGACACTGAAGCTTTCTTT	CASSADRDTEAFF
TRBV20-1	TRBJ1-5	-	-	TGCAGTGCTACCCCAGAAAACAATCAGCCCCAGCATTTT	CSATPENNQPQHF
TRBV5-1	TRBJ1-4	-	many	TGCGCCAGCAGCTTTGGGTCAAGTGACGAAAAACTGTTTTTT	CASSFGSSDEKLFF
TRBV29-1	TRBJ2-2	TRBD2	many	TGCAGCGTGATAGCGGGACTCACCAACACCGGGGAGCTGTTTTTT	CSVIAGLTNTGELFF
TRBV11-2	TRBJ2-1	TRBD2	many	TGTGCCAGCAGCTTACTCTCGGGAGGGCCACTTGAGCAGTTCTTC	CASSLLSGGPLEQFF
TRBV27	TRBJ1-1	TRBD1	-	TGTGCCAGCAGTCGGACAGGGTACACTGAAGCTTTCTTT	CASSRTGYTEAFF
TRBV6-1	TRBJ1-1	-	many	TGTGCCAGCACCCCAGCAGGGAGTAACACTGAAGCTTTCTTT	CASTPAGSNTEAFF
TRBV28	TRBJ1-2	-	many	TGTGCCAGCGCGAGCGTGGGCTACACCTTC	CASASVGYTF
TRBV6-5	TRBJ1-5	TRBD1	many	TGTGCCAGCAGTTACTCGGGACAGGCCGGTTCGTCGCCCCAGCATTTT	CASSYSGQAGSSPQHF
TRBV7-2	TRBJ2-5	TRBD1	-	TGTGCCAGCACCGCGACAGGGAAGACCCAGTACTTC	CASTATGKTQYF
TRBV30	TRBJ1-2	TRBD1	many	TGTGCCTGGAGTGCTGGGACAGGGCATGGCTACACCTTC	CAWSAGTGHGYTF
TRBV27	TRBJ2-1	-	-	TGTGCCAGCAGTCCAAAGGGGGGGACCAATGAGCAGTTCTTC	CASSPKGGTNEQFF
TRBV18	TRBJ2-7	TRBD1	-	TGTGCCAGCTCAGCTCCGGGACAGAATTCCTACGAGCAGTACTTC	CASSAPGQNSYEQYF
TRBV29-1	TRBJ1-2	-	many	TGCAGCGTTCGTACAGGAGGAATCTATGGCTACACCTTC	CSVRTGGIYGYTF
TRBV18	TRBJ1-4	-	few	TGTGCCAGCCGGATCGACGAGGAAAAACTGTTTTTT	CASRIDEEKLFF
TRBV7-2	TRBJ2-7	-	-	TGTGCCAGCAGCGTTGGACCAGTGTACTCCTACGAGCAGTACTTC	CASSVGPVYSYEQYF
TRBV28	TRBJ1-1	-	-	TGTGCCAGCAGTTATTTGAGCACTGAAGCTTTCTTT	CASSYLSTEAFF
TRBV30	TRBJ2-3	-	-	TGTGCCTGGAGTGCACAGGGAACTCACATGGGCTTT	CAWSAQGTHMGF
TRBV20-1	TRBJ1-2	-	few	TGCAGTGCTGATGGGCGGGGGGTGAACTATGGCTACACCTTC	CSADGRGVNYGYTF
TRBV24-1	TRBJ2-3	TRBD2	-	TGTGCCACCGCGTCTAGACTAGCGGGAGGGATATATACGCAGTATTTT	CATASRLAGGIYTQYF
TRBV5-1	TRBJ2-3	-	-	TGCGCCAGCAGCTTGACTAGCTTTGGGAATACGCAGTATTTT	CASSLTSFGNTQYF
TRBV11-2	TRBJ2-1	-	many	TGTGCCAGCAGCTTAGGCGGCGGGGCGCGGAACAATGAGCAGTTCTTC	CASSLGGGARNNEQFF
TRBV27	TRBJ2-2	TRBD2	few	TGTGCCAGCAGTTTACAAGAGCGGGAGAGCACCGGGGAGCTGTTTTTT	CASSLQERESTGELFF
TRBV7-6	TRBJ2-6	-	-	TGTGCCAGCAGCACAGTAAGCTCTGGGGCCAACGTCCTGACTTTC	CASSTVSSGANVLTF
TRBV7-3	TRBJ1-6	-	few	TGTGCCAGCAGCTCGGGACTTCCTGATTCACCCCTCCACTTT	CASSSGLPDSPLHF
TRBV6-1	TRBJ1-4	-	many	TGTGCCAGCCGAGTGGGACAACAAAATGAAAAACTGTTTTTT	CASRVGQQNEKLFF
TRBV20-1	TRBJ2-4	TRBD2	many	TGCAGTGCCAGAGACGTAGCGGGATGGTCTTCAGGAAACATTCAGTACTTC	CSARDVAGWSSGNIQYF
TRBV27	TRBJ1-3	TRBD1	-	TGTGCCAGCAGTTTAAGACACAGGGGGCCAGGATCAGGAGACACCATATATTTT	CASSLRHRGPGSGDTIYF
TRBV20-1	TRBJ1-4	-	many	TGCAGTGCCCACCGGGACGACTTTGCGAAACTGTTTTTT	CSAHRDDFAKLFF
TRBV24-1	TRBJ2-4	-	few	TGTGCCACCAGTGATCGACTCTACAGGGTAGGACTGACCAAAAACATTCAGTACTTC	CATSDRLYRVGLTKNIQYF
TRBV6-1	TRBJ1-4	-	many	TGTGCCAGCAGTGAATACGGGGGCGAAAAACTGTTTTTT	CASSEYGGEKLFF
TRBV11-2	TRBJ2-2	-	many	TGTGCCAGCCTGATGGACAGATACACCGGGGAGCTGTTTTTT	CASLMDRYTGELFF
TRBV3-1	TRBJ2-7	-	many	TGTGCCGCGTCCTCGGACCCATACGAGCAGTACTTC	CAASSDPYEQYF
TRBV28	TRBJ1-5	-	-	TGTGCCAGCAGGCCAACCGCCGGGATTGGAGGGCATCAGCCCCAGCATTTT	CASRPTAGIGGHQPQHF
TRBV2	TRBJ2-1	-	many	TGTGCCAGCCACCAAAGGCAGGGATACAATGAGCAGTTCTTC	CASHQRQGYNEQFF
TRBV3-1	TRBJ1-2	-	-	TGTGCCAGCAGCCACTGGGAGGGACATCGAACCTATGGCTACACCTTC	CASSHWEGHRTYGYTF
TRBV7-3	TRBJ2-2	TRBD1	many	TGTGCCAGCAGCCAAGACAGGGGGCTTACCGGGGAGCTGTTTTTT	CASSQDRGLTGELFF
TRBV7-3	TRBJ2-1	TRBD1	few	TGTGCCAGCAGCTTAAGGGACAGGGGTGTGCATGAGCAGTTCTTC	CASSLRDRGVHEQFF
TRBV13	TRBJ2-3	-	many	TGTGCCAGCAGCTACGCGACAGATACGCAGTATTTT	CASSYATDTQYF
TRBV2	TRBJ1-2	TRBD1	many	TGTGCCAGCGCCGGACAGGGGCTAGCGGGCTACACCTTC	CASAGQGLAGYTF
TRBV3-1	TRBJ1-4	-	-	TGTGCCAGCAGTTCCGCGGGGGGAACTAATGAAAAACTGTTTTTT	CASSSAGGTNEKLFF
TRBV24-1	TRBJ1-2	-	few	TGTGCCACCAGTGTCGGGGACTATGGCTACACCTTC	CATSVGDYGYTF
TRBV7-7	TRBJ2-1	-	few	TGTGCTAGCAGTTTTAATGGGTGGAACGAGCAGTTCTTC	CASSFNGWNEQFF
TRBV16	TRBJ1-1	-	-	TGTGCCAGCACCAGAGACCTAAACACTGAAGCTTTCTTT	CASTRDLNTEAFF
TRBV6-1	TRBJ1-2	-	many	TGTGCCAGCAGTCGACGAAGTCCGACAGGACCTAAAGGCTACACCTTC	CASSRRSPTGPKGYTF
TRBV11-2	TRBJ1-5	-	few	TGTGCCAGCAGCTCGGGAGCTTCGGAGCCCCAGCATTTT	CASSSGASEPQHF
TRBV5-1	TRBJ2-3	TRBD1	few	TGCGCCAGCAGCGAGGGACAGGGGACAGATACGCAGTATTTT	CASSEGQGTDTQYF